This T cell receptor beta chain is from a study of blood T cell repertoires in COVID-19. Some clones are missing from TCRdb's copy, which holds only in-frame ones; the method was immunoSEQ multiplex PCR. The table includes a few hundred thousand clones, 70% to 90% detected once. In germline, CDR1 is MGHDK, CDR2 SYGVNS. The germline V and J ends were trimmed by 7 bases and 8 bases, with 11 bases remaining between them. The CDR3 is 12 amino acids. This chain joins TRBV25-1 and TRBJ1-4; TRBD1 might be the D (5 bases). The clonotype comes from a man younger than 30 with active or convalescent COVID-19. What was sequenced was peripheral blood. The CDR3 DNA is TGTGCCAGCACGGGGGTCCGAGAAAAACTGTTTTTT. The encoded protein is CASTGVREKLFF. The full variable domain, completed using reference TRBV25-1 and TRBJ1-4, is EADIYQTPRYLVIGTGKKITLECSQTMGHDKMYWYQQDPGMELHLIHYSYGVNSTEKGDLSSESTVSRIRTEHFPLTLESARPSHTSQYLCASTGVREKLFFGSGTQLSVL.